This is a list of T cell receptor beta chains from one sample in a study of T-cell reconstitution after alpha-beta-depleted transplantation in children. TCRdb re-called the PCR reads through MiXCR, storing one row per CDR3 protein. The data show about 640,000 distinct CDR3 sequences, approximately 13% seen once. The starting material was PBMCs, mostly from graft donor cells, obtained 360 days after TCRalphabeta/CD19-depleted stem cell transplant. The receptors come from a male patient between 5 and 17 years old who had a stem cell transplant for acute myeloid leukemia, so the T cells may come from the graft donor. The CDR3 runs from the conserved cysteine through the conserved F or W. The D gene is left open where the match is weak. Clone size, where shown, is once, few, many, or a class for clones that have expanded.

CDR3: CASSLSSGPSSYNEQFF; DNA: TGTGCCAGCAGCTTATCTTCCGGGCCCAGCTCCTACAATGAGCAGTTCTTC; D: -; J: TRBJ2-1; V: TRBV7-3; size: few
CDR3: CASSQGTETNEKLFF; DNA: TGCGCCAGCAGCCAAGGGACAGAAACTAATGAAAAACTGTTTTTT; D: -; J: TRBJ1-4; V: TRBV4-3; size: -
CDR3: CASSGGLAGSTDTQYF; DNA: TGCGCCAGCAGCGGGGGACTAGCGGGATCCACAGATACGCAGTATTTT; D: TRBD2; J: TRBJ2-3; V: TRBV5-1; size: few
CDR3: CASGPTSGRFHEQYF; DNA: TGCGCCAGCGGGCCGACTAGCGGGAGGTTCCACGAGCAGTACTTC; D: TRBD2; J: TRBJ2-7; V: TRBV5-1; size: few
CDR3: CASSKGTGMYF; DNA: TGTGCCAGCAGCAAAGGGACAGGGATGTACTTC; D: TRBD1; J: TRBJ2-4; V: TRBV7-9; size: few
CDR3: CASSLVKGWTSGYEQYF; DNA: TGTGCCAGCAGCTTAGTGAAGGGGTGGACTAGCGGGTACGAGCAGTACTTC; D: TRBD2; J: TRBJ2-7; V: TRBV7-2; size: -
CDR3: CASSYRVGGYTF; DNA: TGTGCCAGCAGTTACAGGGTGGGTGGCTACACCTTC; D: -; J: TRBJ1-2; V: TRBV6-6; size: few
CDR3: CSLLHGQGVKETQYF; DNA: TGCAGCCTGCTCCACGGACAGGGGGTAAAAGAGACCCAGTACTTC; D: TRBD1; J: TRBJ2-5; V: TRBV29-1; size: many
CDR3: CSAPTGRNTEAFF; DNA: TGCAGTGCTCCGACAGGGCGGAACACTGAAGCTTTCTTT; D: TRBD1; J: TRBJ1-1; V: TRBV20-1; size: -
CDR3: CSSGRLALLSYEQYF; DNA: TGCAGTAGCGGTCGACTAGCGCTACTCTCCTACGAGCAGTACTTC; D: TRBD2; J: TRBJ2-7; V: TRBV20-1; size: -
CDR3: CATITGFRSGTSYEQYF; DNA: TGTGCTACCATCACGGGCTTTCGGTCGGGGACTTCCTACGAGCAGTACTTC; D: -; J: TRBJ2-7; V: TRBV10-3; size: -
CDR3: CASSLIGMGETQYF; DNA: TGTGCCAGCAGTTTGATCGGGATGGGGGAGACCCAGTACTTC; D: -; J: TRBJ2-5; V: TRBV28; size: few
CDR3: CSTNERVSYEQYF; DNA: TGCAGCACAAACGAGCGGGTCTCCTACGAGCAGTACTTC; D: -; J: TRBJ2-7; V: TRBV29-1; size: -
CDR3: CASSLDSGSNNEQHF; DNA: TGTGCCAGCAGCTTGGATAGCGGGAGCAATAACGAGCAGCACTTC; D: TRBD2; J: TRBJ2-7; V: TRBV5-4; size: -
CDR3: CASSPDGGFPFYEQYF; DNA: TGTGCCAGCAGTCCTGACGGGGGTTTCCCTTTCTACGAGCAGTACTTC; D: -; J: TRBJ2-7; V: TRBV28; size: -
CDR3: CATSGDLPGTSGLSPDTQYF; DNA: TGTGCCACCAGCGGAGACCTTCCCGGGACTAGCGGGTTATCCCCAGATACGCAGTATTTT; D: TRBD2; J: TRBJ2-3; V: TRBV15; size: -
CDR3: CASIGGSGRPAYNEQFF; DNA: TGTGCCAGCATAGGTGGTAGCGGGAGACCGGCCTACAATGAGCAGTTCTTC; D: TRBD2; J: TRBJ2-1; V: TRBV28; size: few
CDR3: CASSLLAGGTGELFF; DNA: TGTGCCAGCAGCCTGCTAGCGGGAGGTACCGGGGAGCTGTTTTTT; D: TRBD2; J: TRBJ2-2; V: TRBV5-1; size: many
CDR3: CASSLGVHEQYF; DNA: TGCGCCAGCAGCTTGGGCGTTCACGAGCAGTACTTC; D: -; J: TRBJ2-7; V: TRBV5-1; size: many
CDR3: CASSLLWVGAEAFF; DNA: TGTGCCAGCAGTTTACTCTGGGTGGGGGCTGAAGCTTTCTTT; D: -; J: TRBJ1-1; V: TRBV12-3/TRBV12-4; size: few
CDR3: CASSPAQAPYEQYF; DNA: TGTGCCAGCAGCCCCGCCCAGGCCCCCTACGAGCAGTACTTC; D: -; J: TRBJ2-7; V: TRBV9; size: -
CDR3: CASSATITATGGYTF; DNA: TGTGCCAGTAGTGCCACCATCACGGCTACAGGTGGCTACACCTTC; D: -; J: TRBJ1-2; V: TRBV19; size: few
CDR3: CASTRDYGYTF; DNA: TGTGCCAGCACCCGGGACTATGGCTACACCTTC; D: -; J: TRBJ1-2; V: TRBV7-2; size: -
CDR3: CASSRDTLQETQYF; DNA: TGTGCCAGTTCTCGGGACACCCTTCAAGAGACCCAGTACTTC; D: -; J: TRBJ2-5; V: TRBV19; size: few
CDR3: CASSLGGGAIYEQYF; DNA: TGCGCCAGCAGCTTGGGGGGGGGAGCGATCTACGAGCAGTACTTC; D: TRBD2; J: TRBJ2-7; V: TRBV5-1; size: few
CDR3: CSVGGQFGSYEQYF; DNA: TGCAGCGTTGGGGGACAGTTCGGTTCGTACGAGCAGTACTTC; D: TRBD1; J: TRBJ2-7; V: TRBV29-1; size: -
CDR3: CASSLGRDGFHEKLFF; DNA: TGTGCCAGCAGCTTAGGCCGGGACGGATTTCATGAAAAACTGTTTTTT; D: -; J: TRBJ1-4; V: TRBV13; size: few
CDR3: CSVDNFHEQFF; DNA: TGCAGCGTGGACAATTTCCATGAGCAGTTCTTC; D: -; J: TRBJ2-1; V: TRBV29-1; size: many
CDR3: CAIMSTSGRGPYEQYF; DNA: TGTGCCATCATGTCCACTAGCGGGAGGGGCCCCTACGAGCAGTACTTC; D: TRBD2; J: TRBJ2-7; V: TRBV10-3; size: -
CDR3: CASSLDGLAGVREQYF; DNA: TGCGCCAGCAGCTTGGATGGACTAGCGGGAGTGCGGGAGCAGTACTTC; D: TRBD2; J: TRBJ2-7; V: TRBV5-1; size: few
CDR3: CSASRGFYEQYF; DNA: TGCAGCGCCTCTCGGGGTTTCTACGAGCAGTACTTC; D: -; J: TRBJ2-7; V: TRBV29-1; size: -
CDR3: CASSWKRERDTQYF; DNA: TGTGCCAGCAGCTGGAAGCGGGAGAGGGATACGCAGTATTTT; D: TRBD2; J: TRBJ2-3; V: TRBV7-2; size: -
CDR3: CAIRPTGDNYGYTF; DNA: TGTGCCATTCGACCGACAGGGGATAACTATGGCTACACCTTC; D: TRBD1; J: TRBJ1-2; V: TRBV19; size: few
CDR3: CASSLPLRQGVHEQYF; DNA: TGTGCCAGCAGCTTACCGCTTCGACAGGGAGTCCACGAGCAGTACTTC; D: TRBD1; J: TRBJ2-7; V: TRBV7-8; size: many
CDR3: CASTRRPTDTQYF; DNA: TGTGCCAGCACCCGCCGACCGACAGATACGCAGTATTTT; D: -; J: TRBJ2-3; V: TRBV12-3/TRBV12-4; size: few
CDR3: CSVTQRENTEAFF; DNA: TGCAGCGTGACACAGAGGGAGAACACTGAAGCTTTCTTT; D: -; J: TRBJ1-1; V: TRBV29-1; size: few
CDR3: CASSLRGSEFF; DNA: TGTGCCAGCAGCCTCCGGGGCAGCGAGTTCTTC; D: -; J: TRBJ2-1; V: TRBV3-1; size: -
CDR3: CASTETGGFRETQYF; DNA: TGTGCCAGTACCGAGACAGGGGGCTTTCGAGAGACCCAGTACTTC; D: TRBD1; J: TRBJ2-5; V: TRBV19; size: few
CDR3: CASLRPGSPLHF; DNA: TGTGCCAGCCTCCGGCCGGGATCACCCCTCCACTTT; D: -; J: TRBJ1-6; V: TRBV12-3/TRBV12-4; size: -
CDR3: CASSLTSEQETQYF; DNA: TGTGCCAGCAGTTTAACTAGCGAACAAGAGACCCAGTACTTC; D: TRBD2; J: TRBJ2-5; V: TRBV27; size: -
CDR3: CASSTMGEQYF; DNA: TGTGCCAGCTCAACTATGGGCGAGCAGTACTTC; D: -; J: TRBJ2-7; V: TRBV18; size: few
CDR3: CASSLLRLALQETQYF; DNA: TGTGCCAGCAGTTTATTGAGACTAGCACTCCAAGAGACCCAGTACTTC; D: TRBD2; J: TRBJ2-5; V: TRBV28; size: many
CDR3: CASSVAGAPYEQYF; DNA: TGTGCCAGCAGCGTAGCGGGAGCCCCCTACGAGCAGTACTTC; D: TRBD2; J: TRBJ2-7; V: TRBV7-3; size: few
CDR3: CSASTPNTGELFF; DNA: TGCAGTGCTAGCACGCCGAACACCGGGGAGCTGTTTTTT; D: -; J: TRBJ2-2; V: TRBV20-1; size: -
CDR3: CSARDRRTGNTGELFF; DNA: TGCAGTGCTAGAGATCGTCGGACAGGGAACACCGGGGAGCTGTTTTTT; D: TRBD1; J: TRBJ2-2; V: TRBV20-1; size: -
CDR3: CASSSRSGRAPGYIQYF; DNA: TGTGCCAGCAGTTCCCGTAGCGGGAGGGCCCCGGGGTACATTCAGTACTTC; D: TRBD2; J: TRBJ2-4; V: TRBV27; size: -
CDR3: CASSLATGGNSGELFF; DNA: TGTGCCAGCAGCTTAGCGACAGGGGGGAACTCCGGGGAGCTGTTTTTT; D: TRBD1; J: TRBJ2-2; V: TRBV7-9; size: -
CDR3: CASSLKVAGTQYF; DNA: TGTGCCAGCAGTTTAAAGGTAGCCGGGACCCAGTACTTC; D: -; J: TRBJ2-5; V: TRBV12-3/TRBV12-4; size: -
CDR3: CATSTARGILSYEQYF; DNA: TGTGCCACCAGCACCGCGCGGGGAATACTTTCCTACGAGCAGTACTTC; D: -; J: TRBJ2-7; V: TRBV15; size: -
CDR3: CASSLGGYEQYF; DNA: TGCGCCAGCAGCTTGGGAGGATACGAGCAGTACTTC; D: -; J: TRBJ2-7; V: TRBV5-1; size: many
CDR3: CASSLNNPPNTQYF; DNA: TGTGCCAGCAGCTTGAATAACCCCCCGAATACGCAGTATTTT; D: -; J: TRBJ2-3; V: TRBV7-2; size: few
CDR3: CASSLSQGAYNSPLHF; DNA: TGTGCCAGCAGCTTATCACAGGGGGCCTATAATTCACCCCTCCACTTT; D: TRBD1; J: TRBJ1-6; V: TRBV7-6; size: many